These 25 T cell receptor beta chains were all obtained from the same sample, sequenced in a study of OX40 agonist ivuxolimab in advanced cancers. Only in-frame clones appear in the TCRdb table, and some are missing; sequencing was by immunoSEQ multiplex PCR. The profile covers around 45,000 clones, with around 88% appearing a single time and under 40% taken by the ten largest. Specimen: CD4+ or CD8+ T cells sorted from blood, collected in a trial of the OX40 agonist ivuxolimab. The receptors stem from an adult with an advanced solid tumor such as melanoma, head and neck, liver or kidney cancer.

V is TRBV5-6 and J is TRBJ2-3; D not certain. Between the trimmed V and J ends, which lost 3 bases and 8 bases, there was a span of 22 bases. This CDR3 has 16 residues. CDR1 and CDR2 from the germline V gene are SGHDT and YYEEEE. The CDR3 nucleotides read TGTGCCAGCAGCTCTCTGGAACAAAACGCGGTCGGTACGCAGTATTTT. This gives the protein CASSSLEQNAVGTQYF.

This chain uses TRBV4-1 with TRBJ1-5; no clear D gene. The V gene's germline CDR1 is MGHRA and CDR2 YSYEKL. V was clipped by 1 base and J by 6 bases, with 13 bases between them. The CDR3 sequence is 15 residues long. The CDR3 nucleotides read TGCGCCAGCAGCCAAGTGGAGGGTACACCTCAGCCCCAGCATTTT. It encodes CASSQVEGTPQPQHF.

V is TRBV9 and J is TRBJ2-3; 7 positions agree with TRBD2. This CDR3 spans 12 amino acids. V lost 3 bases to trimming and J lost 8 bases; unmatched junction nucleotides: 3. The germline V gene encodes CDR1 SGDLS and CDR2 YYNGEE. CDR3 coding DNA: TGTGCCAGCAGCGCTGAGCGGGGTACGCAGTATTTT. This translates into CASSAERGTQYF.

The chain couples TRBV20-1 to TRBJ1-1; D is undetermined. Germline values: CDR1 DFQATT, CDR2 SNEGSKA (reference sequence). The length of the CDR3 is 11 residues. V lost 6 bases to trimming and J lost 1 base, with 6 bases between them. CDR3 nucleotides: TGCAGTGCAACTACGAACACTGAAGCTTTCTTT. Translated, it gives CSATTNTEAFF.

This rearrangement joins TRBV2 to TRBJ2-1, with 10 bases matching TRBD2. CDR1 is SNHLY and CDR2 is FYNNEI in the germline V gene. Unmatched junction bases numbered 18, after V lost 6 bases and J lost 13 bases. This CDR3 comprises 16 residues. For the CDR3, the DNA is TGTGCCAGCAGGTCAACCCTAGCGGGAGAACTAACGGTCCAGTTCTTC. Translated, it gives CASRSTLAGELTVQFF. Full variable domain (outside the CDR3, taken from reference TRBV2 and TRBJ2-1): EPEVTQTPSHQVTQMGQEVILRCVPISNHLYFYWYRQILGQKVEFLVSFYNNEISEKSEIFDDQFSVERPDGSNFTLKIRSTKLEDSAMYFCASRSTLAGELTVQFFGPGTRLTVL.

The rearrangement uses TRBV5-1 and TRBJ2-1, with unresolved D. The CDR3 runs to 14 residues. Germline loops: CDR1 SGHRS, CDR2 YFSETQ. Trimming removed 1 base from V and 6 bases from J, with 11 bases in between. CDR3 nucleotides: TGCGCCAGCAGCTTGTTGTCAAGAACCAATGAGCAGTTCTTC. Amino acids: CASSLLSRTNEQFF. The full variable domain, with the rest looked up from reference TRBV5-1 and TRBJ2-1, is KAGVTQTPRYLIKTRGQQVTLSCSPISGHRSVSWYQQTPGQGLQFLFEYFSETQRNKGNFPGRFSGRQFSNSRSEMNVSTLELGDSALYLCASSLLSRTNEQFFGPGTRLTVL.

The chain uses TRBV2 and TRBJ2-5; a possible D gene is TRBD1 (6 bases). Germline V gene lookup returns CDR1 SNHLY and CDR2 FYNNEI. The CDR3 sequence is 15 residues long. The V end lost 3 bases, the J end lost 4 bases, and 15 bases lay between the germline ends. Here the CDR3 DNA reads TGTGCCAGCAGTGACAGGGGTTGGCTAGGAGAGACCCAGTACTTC. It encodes CASSDRGWLGETQYF. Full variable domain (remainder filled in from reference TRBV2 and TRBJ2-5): EPEVTQTPSHQVTQMGQEVILRCVPISNHLYFYWYRQILGQKVEFLVSFYNNEISEKSEIFDDQFSVERPDGSNFTLKIRSTKLEDSAMYFCASSDRGWLGETQYFGPGTRLLVL.

The CDR3 spells CASSPRVRASTGNTIYF. As DNA, the CDR3 is TGCGCCAGCAGCCCCCGGGTAAGGGCGAGCACTGGAAACACCATATATTTT. The V gene is TRBV5-1, the J gene TRBJ1-3; no clear D gene. Germline values: CDR1 SGHRS, CDR2 YFSETQ. V lost 4 bases and J 2 bases, leaving 19 bases between the germline ends. The CDR3 extends over 17 amino acids. Based on the CDR3 plus reference TRBV5-1 and TRBJ1-3, the full variable domain is KAGVTQTPRYLIKTRGQQVTLSCSPISGHRSVSWYQQTPGQGLQFLFEYFSETQRNKGNFPGRFSGRQFSNSRSEMNVSTLELGDSALYLCASSPRVRASTGNTIYFGEGSWLTVV.

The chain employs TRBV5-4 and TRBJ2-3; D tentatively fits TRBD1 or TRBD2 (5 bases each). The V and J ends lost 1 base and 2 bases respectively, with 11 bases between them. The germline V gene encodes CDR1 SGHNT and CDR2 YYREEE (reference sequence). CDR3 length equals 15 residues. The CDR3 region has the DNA TGTGCCAGCAGCTTGAATCCTGGGACCACAGATACGCAGTATTTT. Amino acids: CASSLNPGTTDTQYF.

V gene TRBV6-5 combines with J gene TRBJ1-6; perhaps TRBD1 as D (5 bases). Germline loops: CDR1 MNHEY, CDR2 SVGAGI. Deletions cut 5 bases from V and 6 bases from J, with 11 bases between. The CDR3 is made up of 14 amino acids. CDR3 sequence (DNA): TGTGCCAGCAGTAAAGACAGAATTAATTCACCCCTCCACTTT. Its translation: CASSKDRINSPLHF.

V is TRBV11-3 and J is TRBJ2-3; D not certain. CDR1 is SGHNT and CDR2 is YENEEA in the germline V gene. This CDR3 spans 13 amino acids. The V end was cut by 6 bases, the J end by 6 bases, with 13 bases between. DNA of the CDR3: TGTGCCAGCAGTCCCTCAAGTGAGGATACGCAGTATTTT. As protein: CASSPSSEDTQYF.

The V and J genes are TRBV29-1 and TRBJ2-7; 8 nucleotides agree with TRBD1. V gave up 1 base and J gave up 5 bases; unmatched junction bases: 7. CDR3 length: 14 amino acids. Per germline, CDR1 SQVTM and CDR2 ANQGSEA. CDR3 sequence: CSVEVRTGSHEQYF. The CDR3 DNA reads TGCAGCGTTGAAGTACGGACAGGGTCCCACGAGCAGTACTTC.

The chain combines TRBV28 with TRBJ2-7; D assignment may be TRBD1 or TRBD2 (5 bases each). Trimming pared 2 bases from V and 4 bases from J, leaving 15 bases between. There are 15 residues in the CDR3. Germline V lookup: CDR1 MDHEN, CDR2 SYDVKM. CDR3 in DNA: TGTGCCAGCAGTTTACCGATCGGGACGGTGTACGAGCAGTACTTC. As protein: CASSLPIGTVYEQYF.

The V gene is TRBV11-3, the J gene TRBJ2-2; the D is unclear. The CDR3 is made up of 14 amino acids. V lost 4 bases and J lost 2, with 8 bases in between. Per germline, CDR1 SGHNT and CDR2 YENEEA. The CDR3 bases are TGTGCCAGCAGCTCCCAGTTAAACACCGGGGAGCTGTTTTTT. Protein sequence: CASSSQLNTGELFF.

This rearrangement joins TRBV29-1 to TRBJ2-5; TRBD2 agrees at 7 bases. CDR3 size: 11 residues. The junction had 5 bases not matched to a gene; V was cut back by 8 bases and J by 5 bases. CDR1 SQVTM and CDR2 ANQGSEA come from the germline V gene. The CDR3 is CSPRDYETQYF. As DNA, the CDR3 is TGCAGCCCCCGGGACTATGAGACCCAGTACTTC.

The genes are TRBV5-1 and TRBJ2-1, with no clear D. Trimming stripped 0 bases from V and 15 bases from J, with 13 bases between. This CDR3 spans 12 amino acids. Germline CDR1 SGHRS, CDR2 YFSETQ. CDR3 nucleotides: TGCGCCAGCAGCTTGGAAAGCCGAGAGTGGTTCTTC. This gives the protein CASSLESREWFF.

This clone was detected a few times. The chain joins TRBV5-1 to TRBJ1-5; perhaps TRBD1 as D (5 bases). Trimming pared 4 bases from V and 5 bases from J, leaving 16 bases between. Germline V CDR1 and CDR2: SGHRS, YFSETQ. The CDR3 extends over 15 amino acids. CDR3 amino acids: CASSPGSSQDQPQHF. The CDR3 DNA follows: TGCGCCAGCAGCCCCGGGAGTTCACAGGATCAGCCCCAGCATTTT.

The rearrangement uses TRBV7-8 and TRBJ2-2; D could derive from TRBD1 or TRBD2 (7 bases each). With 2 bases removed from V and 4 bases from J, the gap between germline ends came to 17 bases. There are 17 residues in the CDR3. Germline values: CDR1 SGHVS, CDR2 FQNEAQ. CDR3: CASSLRGGPGGTGELFF. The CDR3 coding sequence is TGTGCCAGCAGCTTAAGGGGAGGGCCAGGGGGCACCGGGGAGCTGTTTTTT. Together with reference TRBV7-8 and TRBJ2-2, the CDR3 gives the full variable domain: GAGVSQSPRYKVAKRGQDVALRCDPISGHVSLFWYQQALGQGPEFLTYFQNEAQLDKSGLPSDRFFAERPEGSVSTLKIQRTQQEDSAVYLCASSLRGGPGGTGELFFGEGSRLTVL.

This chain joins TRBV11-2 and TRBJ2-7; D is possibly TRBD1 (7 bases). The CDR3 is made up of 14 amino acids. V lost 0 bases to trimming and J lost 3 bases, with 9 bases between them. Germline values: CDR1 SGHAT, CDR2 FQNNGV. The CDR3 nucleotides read TGTGCCAGCAGCTTAGAGCAGGGGGGCTACGAGCAGTACTTC. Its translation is CASSLEQGGYEQYF.

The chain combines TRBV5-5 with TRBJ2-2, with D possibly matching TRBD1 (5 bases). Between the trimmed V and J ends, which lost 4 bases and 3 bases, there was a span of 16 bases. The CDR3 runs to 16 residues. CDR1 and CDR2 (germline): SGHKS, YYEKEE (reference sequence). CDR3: CASSPPDKLYTGELFF. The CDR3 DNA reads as TGTGCCAGCAGCCCCCCGGACAAGCTCTACACCGGGGAGCTGTTTTTT.

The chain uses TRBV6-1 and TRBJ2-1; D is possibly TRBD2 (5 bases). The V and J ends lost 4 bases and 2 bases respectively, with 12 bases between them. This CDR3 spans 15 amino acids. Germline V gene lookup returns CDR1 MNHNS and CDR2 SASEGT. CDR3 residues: CASSVSSGTYNEQFF. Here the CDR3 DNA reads TGTGCCAGCAGTGTGTCTTCGGGGACCTACAATGAGCAGTTCTTC.

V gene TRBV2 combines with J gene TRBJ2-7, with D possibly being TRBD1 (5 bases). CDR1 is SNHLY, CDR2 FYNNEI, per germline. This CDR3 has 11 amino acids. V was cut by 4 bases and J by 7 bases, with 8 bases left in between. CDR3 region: CASSVQGEQYF. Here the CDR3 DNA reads TGTGCCAGCAGTGTCCAGGGTGAGCAGTACTTC.

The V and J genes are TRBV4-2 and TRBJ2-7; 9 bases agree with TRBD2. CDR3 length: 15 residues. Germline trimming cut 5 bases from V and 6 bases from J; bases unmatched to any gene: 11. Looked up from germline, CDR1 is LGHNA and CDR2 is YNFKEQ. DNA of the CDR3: TGTGCCAGCAGCTTAGGAGTAGGGCGGGAGGGCGAGCAGTACTTC. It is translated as CASSLGVGREGEQYF.

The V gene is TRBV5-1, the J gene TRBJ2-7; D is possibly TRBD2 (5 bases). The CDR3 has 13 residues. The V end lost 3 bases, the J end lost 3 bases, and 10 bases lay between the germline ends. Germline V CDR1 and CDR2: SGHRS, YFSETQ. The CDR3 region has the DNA TGCGCCAGCAGCTCCGTCGGGGTCTACGAGCAGTACTTC. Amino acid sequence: CASSSVGVYEQYF.

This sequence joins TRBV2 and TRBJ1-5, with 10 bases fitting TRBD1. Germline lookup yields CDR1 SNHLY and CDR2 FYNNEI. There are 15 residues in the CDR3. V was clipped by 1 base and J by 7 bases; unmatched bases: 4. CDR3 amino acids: CASSEDWTGGQPQHF. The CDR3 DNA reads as TGTGCCAGCAGTGAAGATTGGACAGGGGGACAGCCCCAGCATTTT.